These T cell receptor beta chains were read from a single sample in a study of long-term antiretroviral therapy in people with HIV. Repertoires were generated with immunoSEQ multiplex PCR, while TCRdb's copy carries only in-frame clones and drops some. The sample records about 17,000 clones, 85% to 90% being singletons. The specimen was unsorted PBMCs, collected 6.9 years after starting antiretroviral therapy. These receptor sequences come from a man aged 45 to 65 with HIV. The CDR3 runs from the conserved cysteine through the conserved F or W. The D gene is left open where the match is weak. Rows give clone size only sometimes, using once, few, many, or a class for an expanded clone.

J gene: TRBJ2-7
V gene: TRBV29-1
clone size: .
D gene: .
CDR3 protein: CSVVQSLGEQYF
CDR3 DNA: TGCAGCGTTGTACAATCCCTCGGCGAGCAGTACTTC

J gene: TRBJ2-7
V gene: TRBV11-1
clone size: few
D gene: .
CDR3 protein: CASSGNGYEQYF
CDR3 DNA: TGTGCCAGCAGCGGCAATGGCTACGAGCAGTACTTC

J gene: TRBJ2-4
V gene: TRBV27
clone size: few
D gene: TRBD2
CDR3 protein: CASSPPASGAKNIQYF
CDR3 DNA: TGTGCCAGCAGTCCCCCCGCTAGCGGGGCCAAAAACATTCAGTACTTC

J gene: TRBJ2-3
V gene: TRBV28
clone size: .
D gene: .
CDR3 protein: CASNIDRNTDTQYF
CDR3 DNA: TGTGCCAGCAACATCGACAGGAACACAGATACGCAGTATTTT

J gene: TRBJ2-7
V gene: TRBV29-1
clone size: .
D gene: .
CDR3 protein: CSVSTDYYEQYF
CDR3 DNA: TGCAGCGTTTCCACAGACTACTACGAGCAGTACTTC

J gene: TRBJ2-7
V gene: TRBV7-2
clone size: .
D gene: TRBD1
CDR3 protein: CASSRLGQGNINEQYF
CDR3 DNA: TGTGCCAGCAGTCGACTAGGACAGGGAAATATCAACGAGCAGTACTTC

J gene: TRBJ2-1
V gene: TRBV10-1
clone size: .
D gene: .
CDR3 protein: CAKLQPQRYNEQFF
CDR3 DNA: TGCGCCAAGCTCCAGCCCCAAAGATACAATGAGCAGTTCTTC

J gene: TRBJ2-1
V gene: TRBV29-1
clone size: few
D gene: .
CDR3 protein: CSVEHKSYNEQFF
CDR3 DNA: TGCAGCGTTGAACACAAATCCTACAATGAGCAGTTCTTC

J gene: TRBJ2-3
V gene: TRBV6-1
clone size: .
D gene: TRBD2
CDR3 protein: CASSEGLAGGPSTQYF
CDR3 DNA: TGTGCCAGCAGTGAAGGTCTAGCGGGAGGGCCTAGTACGCAGTATTTT

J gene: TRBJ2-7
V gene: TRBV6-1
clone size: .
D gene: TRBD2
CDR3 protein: CASGKGLAVSELDF
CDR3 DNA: TGTGCCAGCGGGAAGGGACTAGCGGTGTCGGAGCTGGACTTC

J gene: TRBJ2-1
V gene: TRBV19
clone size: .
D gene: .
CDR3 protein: CASSIRQYNEQFF
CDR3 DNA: TGTGCCAGTAGTATCCGACAGTACAATGAGCAGTTCTTC

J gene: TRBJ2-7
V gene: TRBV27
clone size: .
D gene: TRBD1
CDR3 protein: CASRGTGVYEQYF
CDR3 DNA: TGTGCCAGCAGGGGGACAGGGGTGTACGAGCAGTACTTC

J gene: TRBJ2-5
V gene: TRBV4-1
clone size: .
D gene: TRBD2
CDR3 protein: CASSHPSGAAGVEETQYF
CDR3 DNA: TGCGCCAGCAGCCATCCCTCGGGGGCAGCGGGAGTGGAAGAGACCCAGTACTTC

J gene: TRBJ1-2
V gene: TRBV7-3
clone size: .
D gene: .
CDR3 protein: CASSLDSLYGYTF
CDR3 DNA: TGTGCCAGCAGCTTGGACAGTCTCTATGGCTACACCTTC

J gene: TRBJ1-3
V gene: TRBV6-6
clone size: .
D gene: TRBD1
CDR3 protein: CASSYGTGSGNTIYF
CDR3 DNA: TGTGCCAGCAGTTATGGGACAGGGTCAGGAAACACCATATATTTT

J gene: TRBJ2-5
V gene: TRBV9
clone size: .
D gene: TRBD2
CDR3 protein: CASNPSGTQETQYF
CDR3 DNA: TGTGCCAGCAACCCTAGCGGAACTCAAGAGACCCAGTACTTC

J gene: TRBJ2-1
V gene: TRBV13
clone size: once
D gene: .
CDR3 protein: CASNLRSNEQFF
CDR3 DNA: TGTGCCAGCAACCTCCGGAGCAATGAGCAGTTCTTC

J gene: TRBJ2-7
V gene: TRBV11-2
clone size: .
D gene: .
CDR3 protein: CASSRQVPYEQYF
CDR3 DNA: TGTGCCAGCAGCCGACAGGTCCCCTACGAGCAGTACTTC

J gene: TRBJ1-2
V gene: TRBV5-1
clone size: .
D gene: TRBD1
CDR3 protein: CASSLVGTGEGYTF
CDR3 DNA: TGCGCCAGCAGCTTGGTGGGGACAGGGGAAGGCTACACCTTC

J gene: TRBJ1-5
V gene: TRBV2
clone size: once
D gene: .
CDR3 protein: CASSPGTSNQPQHF
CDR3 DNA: TGTGCCAGCTCACCAGGGACCAGCAATCAGCCCCAGCATTTT

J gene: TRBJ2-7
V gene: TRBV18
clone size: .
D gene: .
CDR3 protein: CASSLDGQGLSSYEQYF
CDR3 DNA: TGTGCCAGCTCACTAGATGGACAGGGACTAAGCTCCTACGAGCAGTACTTC

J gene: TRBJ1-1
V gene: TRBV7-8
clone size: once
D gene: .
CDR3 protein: CASSVGKQAFF
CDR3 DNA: TGTGCCAGCAGCGTAGGGAAACAAGCTTTCTTT

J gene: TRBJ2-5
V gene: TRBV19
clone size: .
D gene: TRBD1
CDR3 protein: CASRTRDRIQETQYF
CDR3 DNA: TGTGCCAGTAGGACCCGGGACAGGATCCAAGAGACCCAGTACTTC

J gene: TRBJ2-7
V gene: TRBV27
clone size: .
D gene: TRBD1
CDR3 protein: CASSLTGGVFTGSPPYF
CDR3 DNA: TGTGCCAGCAGTCTTACAGGGGGCGTCTTTACAGGTTCTCCGCCGTACTTC

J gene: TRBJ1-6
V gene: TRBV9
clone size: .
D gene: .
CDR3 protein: CASSVVGEYSPLHF
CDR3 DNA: TGTGCCAGCAGCGTAGTCGGGGAATATTCACCCCTCCACTTT

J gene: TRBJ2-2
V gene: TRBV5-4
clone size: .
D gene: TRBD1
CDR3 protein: CASSLAEQGAGGELFF
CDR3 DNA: TGTGCCAGCAGCTTGGCCGAACAGGGGGCGGGCGGGGAGCTGTTTTTT

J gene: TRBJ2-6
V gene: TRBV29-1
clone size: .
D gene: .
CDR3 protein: CSAGGAQGAGANVLTF
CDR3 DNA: TGCAGCGCAGGGGGGGCGCAGGGGGCTGGGGCCAACGTCCTGACTTTC

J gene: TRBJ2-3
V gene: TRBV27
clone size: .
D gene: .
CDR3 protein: CASRKGGESTDTQYF
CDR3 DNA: TGTGCCAGCAGGAAAGGGGGAGAGAGCACAGATACGCAGTATTTT

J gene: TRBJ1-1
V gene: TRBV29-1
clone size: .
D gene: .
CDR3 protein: CSVLDSEAFF
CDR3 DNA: TGCAGCGTGCTCGACTCGGAAGCTTTCTTT